Here is one T cell receptor (beta chain) with its context. This CDR3 contains 14 residues. Germline V lookup: CDR1 SGHDN, CDR2 FVKESK. V lost 3 bases and J lost 4, with 9 bases in between. Specified time point: pre-sensitization, week 0. As for treatment: therapeutic diphenylcyclopropenone sensitization with weekly scalp DPC. Via MiXCR, TCRdb re-called the RACE reads, giving one row per CDR3 protein. The sample lists more than 250,000 distinct CDR3 sequences, about 9% occurring once. These data originate in a study of human T cells and chemical hapten exposure. V is TRBV14 and J is TRBJ1-4; D might be TRBD1 (5 bases). The origin of this receptor is a woman between 40 and 50 years old with alopecia areata. Some clones in this sample may be carry-over from other donors' samples. This sample comprised whole blood, obtained in connection with sensitization to the hapten diphenylcyclopropenone (DPC). The CDR3 nucleotides read TGTGCCAGCAGCCATCGGGGGATTAATGAAAAACTGTTTTTT. This gives the protein CASSHRGINEKLFF.